This T cell receptor beta chain was identified during a study of T cells in Graves' hyperthyroidism and ophthalmopathy. Study-level findings and limits: Ophthalmopathy was identified by the model a median about seven months ahead of onset. Also found in blood were most expanded thyroid clonotypes above 0.001. Patients with ophthalmopathy were separated from those with stable hyperthyroidism by a 13 V-J model.

This clonotype was counted many times. What it binds is unknown. The diagnostic basis comprised clinical symptoms, serum thyroxine and TRAb, thyroid ultrasound and orbital computed tomography. The CDR3 contains 13 residues. V lost 6 bases, J lost 7 bases, and 15 bases lay in between. CDR1 MDHEN and CDR2 SYDVKM come from the germline V gene. It was RNA transcripts that yielded the amplified TCR beta CDR3 regions. With the HTBI primer set, the TCR CDR3 went through a first round of RT-PCR. In TCRdb, the multiplex PCR reads were re-called with MiXCR into one record per CDR3 protein. In the table there are more than 35,000 distinct CDR3 sequences, 45% to 50% of which are singletons.

Specimen: peripheral blood or thyroid tissue (not recorded which). The chain is built from TRBV28 and TRBJ1-2; D gene uncertain. This receptor was taken from a woman aged 45-60 years with Graves' hyperthyroidism. CDR3 sequence (DNA): TGTGCCAGCAGCCTTCTAAGGGCTATTGGCTACACCTTC. The encoded protein is CASSLLRAIGYTF.